The source of this T cell receptor beta chain is a study of human T cells and chemical hapten exposure. The sample's time point: pre-sensitization, week 0. Treatment of the sample: therapeutic diphenylcyclopropenone sensitization with weekly scalp DPC. Patients had alopecia, were aged 18 to 70, and were not pregnant. V lost 5 bases and J lost 6; bases outside the gene matches: 9. This CDR3 is 14 amino acids long. Germline V CDR1 and CDR2: SGHAT, FQDESV (reference sequence). TCRdb used MiXCR to reprocess the RACE reads, holding one entry per CDR3 protein. The table has 300,000 to 450,000 distinct CDR3 sequences, 4.5% to 6% seen once; the top ten hold 2.5% to 3%.

V and J are TRBV11-1 and TRBJ1-1; 7 bases line up with TRBD1. This specimen was whole blood, taken in connection with sensitization to the hapten diphenylcyclopropenone (DPC). The TCR was taken from a woman between 45 and 65 years old with alopecia areata. Some clones in this sample may be carry-over from other donors' samples. The CDR3 spells CASSLGTEGAEAFF. CDR3 coding DNA: TGTGCCAGCAGCCTCGGGACAGAGGGCGCTGAAGCTTTCTTT.